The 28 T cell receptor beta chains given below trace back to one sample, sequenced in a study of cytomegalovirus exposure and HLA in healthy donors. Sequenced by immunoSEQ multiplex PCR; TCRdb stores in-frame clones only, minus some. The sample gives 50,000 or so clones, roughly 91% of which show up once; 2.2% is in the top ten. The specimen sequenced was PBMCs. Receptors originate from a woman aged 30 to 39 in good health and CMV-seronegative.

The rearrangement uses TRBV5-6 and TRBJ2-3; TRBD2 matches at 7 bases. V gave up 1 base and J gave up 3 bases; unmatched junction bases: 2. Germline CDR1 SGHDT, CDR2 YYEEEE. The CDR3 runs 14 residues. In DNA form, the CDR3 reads TGTGCCAGCAGCTTGCAGGGAGGGACAGATACGCAGTATTTT. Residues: CASSLQGGTDTQYF.

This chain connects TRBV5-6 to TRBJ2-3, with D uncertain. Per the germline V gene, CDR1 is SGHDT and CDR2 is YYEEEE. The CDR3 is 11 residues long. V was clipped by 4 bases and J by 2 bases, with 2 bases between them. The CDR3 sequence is CASSLTDTQYF. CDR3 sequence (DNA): TGTGCCAGCAGCCTCACAGATACGCAGTATTTT.

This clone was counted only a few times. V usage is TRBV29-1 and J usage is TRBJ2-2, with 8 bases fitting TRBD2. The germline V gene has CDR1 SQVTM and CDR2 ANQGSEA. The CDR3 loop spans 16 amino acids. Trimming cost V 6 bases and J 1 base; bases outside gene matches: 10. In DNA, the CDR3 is TGCAGCGTAGTGACTAGCGCAGATATGAACACCGGGGAGCTGTTTTTT. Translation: CSVVTSADMNTGELFF.

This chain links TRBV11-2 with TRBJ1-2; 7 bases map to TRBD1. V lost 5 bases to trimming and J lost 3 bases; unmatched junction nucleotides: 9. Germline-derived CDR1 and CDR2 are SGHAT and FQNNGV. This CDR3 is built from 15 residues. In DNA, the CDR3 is TGTGCCAGCAGCGGGGGCACAGGGGCTGACTATGGCTACACCTTC. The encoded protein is CASSGGTGADYGYTF.

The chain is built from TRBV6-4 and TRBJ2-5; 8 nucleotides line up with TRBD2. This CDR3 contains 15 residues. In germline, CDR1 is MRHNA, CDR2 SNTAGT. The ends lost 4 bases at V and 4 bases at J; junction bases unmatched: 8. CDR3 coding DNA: TGTGCCAGCAGTGTTCGCCGGGAGGGCCGAGAGACCCAGTACTTC. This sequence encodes CASSVRREGRETQYF.

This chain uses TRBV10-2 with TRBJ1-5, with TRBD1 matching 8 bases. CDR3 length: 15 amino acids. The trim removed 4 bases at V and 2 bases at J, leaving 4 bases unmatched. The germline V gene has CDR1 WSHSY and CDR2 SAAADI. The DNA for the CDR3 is TGCGCCAGCAGTGCACCGACAGGGGGCAATCAGCCCCAGCATTTT. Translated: CASSAPTGGNQPQHF.

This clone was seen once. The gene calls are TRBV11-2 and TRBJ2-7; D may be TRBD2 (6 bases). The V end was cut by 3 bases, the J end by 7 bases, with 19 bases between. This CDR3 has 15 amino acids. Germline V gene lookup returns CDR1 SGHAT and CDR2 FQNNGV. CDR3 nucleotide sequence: TGTGCCAGCAGCTTGGACGGGACTGGGGTATGGGAGCAGTACTTC. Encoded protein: CASSLDGTGVWEQYF. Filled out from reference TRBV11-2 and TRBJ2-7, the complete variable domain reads EAGVAQSPRYKIIEKRQSVAFWCNPISGHATLYWYQQILGQGPKLLIQFQNNGVVDDSQLPKDRFSAERLKGVDSTLKIQPAKLEDSAVYLCASSLDGTGVWEQYFGPGTRLTVT.

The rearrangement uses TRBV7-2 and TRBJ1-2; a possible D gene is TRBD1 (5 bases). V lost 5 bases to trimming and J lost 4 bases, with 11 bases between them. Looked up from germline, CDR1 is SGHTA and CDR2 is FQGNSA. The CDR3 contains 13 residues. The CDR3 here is CASSRGTAYGYTF. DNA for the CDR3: TGTGCCAGCAGCCGCGGGACTGCCTATGGCTACACCTTC.

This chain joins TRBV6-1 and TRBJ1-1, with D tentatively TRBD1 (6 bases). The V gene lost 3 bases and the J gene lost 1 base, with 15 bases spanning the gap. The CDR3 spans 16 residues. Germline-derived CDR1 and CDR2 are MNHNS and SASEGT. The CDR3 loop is CASSDEPGHRNTEAFF. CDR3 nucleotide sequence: TGTGCCAGCAGTGACGAACCGGGACACCGGAACACTGAAGCTTTCTTT.

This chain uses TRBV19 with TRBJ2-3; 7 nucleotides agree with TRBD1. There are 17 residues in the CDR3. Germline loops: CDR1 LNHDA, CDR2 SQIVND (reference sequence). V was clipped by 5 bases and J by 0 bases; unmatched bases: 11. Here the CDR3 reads CASSDLGGAGSTDTQYF. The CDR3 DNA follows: TGTGCCAGTAGTGATCTAGGGGGCGCAGGGAGCACAGATACGCAGTATTTT.

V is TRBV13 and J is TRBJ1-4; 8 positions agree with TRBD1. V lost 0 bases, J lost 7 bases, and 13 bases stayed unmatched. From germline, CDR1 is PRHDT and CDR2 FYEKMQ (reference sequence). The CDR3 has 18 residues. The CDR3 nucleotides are TGTGCCAGCAGCTTAGGCCTATCCAGGGGGCACGGAAGTGAAAAACTGTTTTTT. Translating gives CASSLGLSRGHGSEKLFF.

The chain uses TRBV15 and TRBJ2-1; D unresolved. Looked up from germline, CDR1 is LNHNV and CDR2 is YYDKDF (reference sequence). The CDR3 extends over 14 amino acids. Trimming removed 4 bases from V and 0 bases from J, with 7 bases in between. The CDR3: CATSIEDSYNEQFF. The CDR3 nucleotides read TGTGCCACCAGCATTGAGGACTCCTACAATGAGCAGTTCTTC.

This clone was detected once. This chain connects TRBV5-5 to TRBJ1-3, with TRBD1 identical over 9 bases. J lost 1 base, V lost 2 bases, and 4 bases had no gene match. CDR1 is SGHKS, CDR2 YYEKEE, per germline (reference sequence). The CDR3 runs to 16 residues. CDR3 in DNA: TGTGCCAGCAGCTTAAGGGACAGGGAGTCTGGAAACACCATATATTTT. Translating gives CASSLRDRESGNTIYF.

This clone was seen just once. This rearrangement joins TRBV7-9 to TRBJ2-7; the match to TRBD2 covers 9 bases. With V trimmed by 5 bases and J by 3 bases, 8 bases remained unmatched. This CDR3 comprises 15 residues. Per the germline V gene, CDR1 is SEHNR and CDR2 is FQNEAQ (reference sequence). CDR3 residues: CASSKSAAGGYEQYF. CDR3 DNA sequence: TGTGCCAGCAGCAAGTCCGCAGCGGGAGGCTACGAGCAGTACTTC.

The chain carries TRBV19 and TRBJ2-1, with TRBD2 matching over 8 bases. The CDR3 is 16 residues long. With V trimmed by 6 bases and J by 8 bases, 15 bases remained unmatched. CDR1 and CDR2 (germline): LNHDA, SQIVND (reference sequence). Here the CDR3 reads CASSQTKAGGFYEQFF. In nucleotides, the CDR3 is TGTGCCAGTAGCCAGACTAAGGCGGGAGGTTTCTATGAGCAGTTCTTC.

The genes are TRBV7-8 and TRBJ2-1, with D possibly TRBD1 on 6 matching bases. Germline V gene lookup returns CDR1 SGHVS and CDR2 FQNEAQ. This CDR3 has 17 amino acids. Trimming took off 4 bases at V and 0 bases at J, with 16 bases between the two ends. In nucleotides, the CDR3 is TGTGCCAGCAGCTCCAACGTGGGGGCGAGCTCCTACAATGAGCAGTTCTTC. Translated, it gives CASSSNVGASSYNEQFF.

In DNA form, the CDR3 reads TGTGCCAGCAGCTTAGGACTTTCAGAGACCCAGTACTTC. This sequence encodes CASSLGLSETQYF. This rearrangement joins TRBV11-2 to TRBJ2-5; unclear D gene. Germline V gene sequence: CDR1 SGHAT, CDR2 FQNNGV. This CDR3 has 13 amino acids. The V gene lost 1 base and the J gene lost 4 bases, with 7 bases spanning the gap. Together with reference TRBV11-2 and TRBJ2-5, the CDR3 gives the full variable domain: EAGVAQSPRYKIIEKRQSVAFWCNPISGHATLYWYQQILGQGPKLLIQFQNNGVVDDSQLPKDRFSAERLKGVDSTLKIQPAKLEDSAVYLCASSLGLSETQYFGPGTRLLVL.

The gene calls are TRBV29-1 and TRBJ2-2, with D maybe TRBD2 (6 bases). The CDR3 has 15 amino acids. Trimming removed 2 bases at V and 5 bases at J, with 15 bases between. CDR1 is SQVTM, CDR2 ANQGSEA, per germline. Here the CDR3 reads CSVESRGLRTGELFF. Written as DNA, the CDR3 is TGCAGCGTTGAATCCCGGGGGTTAAGAACCGGGGAGCTGTTTTTT.

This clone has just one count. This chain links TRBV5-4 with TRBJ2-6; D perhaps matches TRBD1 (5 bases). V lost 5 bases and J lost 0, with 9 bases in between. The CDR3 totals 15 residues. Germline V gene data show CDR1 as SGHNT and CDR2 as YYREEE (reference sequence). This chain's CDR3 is CASSPDSSGANVLTF. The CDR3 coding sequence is TGTGCCAGCAGTCCCGACAGCTCTGGGGCCAACGTCCTGACTTTC.

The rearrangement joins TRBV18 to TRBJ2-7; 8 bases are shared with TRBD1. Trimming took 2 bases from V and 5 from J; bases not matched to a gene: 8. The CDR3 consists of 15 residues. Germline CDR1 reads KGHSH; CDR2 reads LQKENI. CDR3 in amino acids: CASSPTGQAIHEQYF. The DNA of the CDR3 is TGTGCCAGCTCACCAACGGGACAGGCAATCCACGAGCAGTACTTC.

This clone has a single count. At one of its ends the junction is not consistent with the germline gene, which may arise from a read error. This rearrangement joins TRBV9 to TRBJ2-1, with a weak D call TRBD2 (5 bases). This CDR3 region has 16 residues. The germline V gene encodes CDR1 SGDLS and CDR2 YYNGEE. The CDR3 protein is CASSVEDQRVYNEQLF. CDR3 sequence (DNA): TGTGCCAGCAGCGTAGAAGATCAGAGGGTCTACAATGAGCAGCTCTTC. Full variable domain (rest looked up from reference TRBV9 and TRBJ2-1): DSGVTQTPKHLITATGQRVTLRCSPRSGDLSVYWYQQSLDQGLQFLIQYYNGEERAKGNILERFSAQQFPDLHSELNLSSLELGDSALYFCASSVEDQRVYNEQLFGPGTRLTVL.

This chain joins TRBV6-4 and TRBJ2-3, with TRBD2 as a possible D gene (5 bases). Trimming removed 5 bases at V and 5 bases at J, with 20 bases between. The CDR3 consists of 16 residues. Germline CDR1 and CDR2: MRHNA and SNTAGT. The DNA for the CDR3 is TGTGCCAGCAGTCCCAAGGACTTCCGTTATGGAGATACGCAGTATTTT. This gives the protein CASSPKDFRYGDTQYF.

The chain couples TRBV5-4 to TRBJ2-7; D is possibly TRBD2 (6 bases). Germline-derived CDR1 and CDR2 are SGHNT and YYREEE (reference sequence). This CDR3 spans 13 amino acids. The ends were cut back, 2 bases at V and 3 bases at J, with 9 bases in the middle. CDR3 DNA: TGTGCCAGCAGCTTTTCGGGAGTCTACGAGCAGTACTTC. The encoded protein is CASSFSGVYEQYF.

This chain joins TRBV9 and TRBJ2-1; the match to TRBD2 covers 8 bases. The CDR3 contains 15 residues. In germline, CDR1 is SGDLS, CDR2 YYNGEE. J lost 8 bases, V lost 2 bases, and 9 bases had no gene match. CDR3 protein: CASSVGGLGLYEQFF. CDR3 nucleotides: TGTGCCAGCAGCGTTGGGGGACTAGGTCTCTATGAGCAGTTCTTC.

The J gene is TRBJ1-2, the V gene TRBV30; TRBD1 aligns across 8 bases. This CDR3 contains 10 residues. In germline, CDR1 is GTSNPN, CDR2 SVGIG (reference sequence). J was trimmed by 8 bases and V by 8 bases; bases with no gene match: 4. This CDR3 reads CALWTGGYTF. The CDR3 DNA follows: TGTGCCCTATGGACAGGGGGCTACACCTTC.

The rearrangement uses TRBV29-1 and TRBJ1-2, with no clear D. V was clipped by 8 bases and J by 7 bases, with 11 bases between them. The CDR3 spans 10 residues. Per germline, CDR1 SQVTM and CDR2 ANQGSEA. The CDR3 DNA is TGCAGCACCGGGGATGCTGGCTACACCTTC. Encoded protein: CSTGDAGYTF.

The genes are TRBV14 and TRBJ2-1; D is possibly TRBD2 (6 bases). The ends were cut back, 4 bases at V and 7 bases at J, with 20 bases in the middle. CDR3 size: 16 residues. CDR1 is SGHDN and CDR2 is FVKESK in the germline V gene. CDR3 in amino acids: CASSLLKSRELNEQFF. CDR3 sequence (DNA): TGTGCCAGCAGCCTATTGAAATCACGGGAGTTAAATGAGCAGTTCTTC.

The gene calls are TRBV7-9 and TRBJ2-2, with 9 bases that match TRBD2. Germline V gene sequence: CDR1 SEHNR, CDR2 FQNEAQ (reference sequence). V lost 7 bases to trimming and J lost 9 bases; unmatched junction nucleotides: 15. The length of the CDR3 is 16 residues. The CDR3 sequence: CASTPRELAGGRELFF. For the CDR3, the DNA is TGTGCCAGCACCCCACGTGAACTAGCGGGTGGTCGGGAGCTGTTTTTT.